This T cell receptor beta chain is from a study of beta chain features in type 1 diabetes. The CDR3 extends over 13 amino acids. The germline V and J ends were trimmed by 6 bases and 1 base, with 10 bases remaining between them. The germline gives CDR1 SGHRS, CDR2 YFSETQ. A single heparinised draw of roughly 0.11 L on average was taken per donor. Once sorted, every population was more than 95% pure. Study-level points and caveats: Moderate yet significant TCRB CDR3 shortening was seen in Type 1 diabetes patients in all four CD4+ subsets. Comparison showed that naive, central memory and Treg TCRB repertoires appeared more similar among patients than among healthy donors. In these data, an HLA type influence on TCRB rearrangement remained unresolved.

A few counts support this clone. Its specificity is unknown. TCRB transcripts that were expressed got sequenced, as all of the isolated RNA had been reverse transcribed. TCRdb's table, derived via immunoSEQ multiplex PCR, lists solely in-frame clones and lacks some. The repertoire consists of fewer than 350,000 clones, with about 15% occurring once and the leading ten covering 0.015% to 0.019%. This clonotype was sampled from a man aged 18 to 30 with type 1 diabetes. The V call is TRBV5-1, the J call TRBJ1-1; D unresolved. Material for sequencing was naive CD4+ T cells from blood. The CDR3 DNA reads as TGCGCCAGCACCTTAAACAGGAACACTGAAGCTTTCTTT. Translation: CASTLNRNTEAFF. The full variable domain, its missing parts supplied by reference TRBV5-1 and TRBJ1-1, is KAGVTQTPRYLIKTRGQQVTLSCSPISGHRSVSWYQQTPGQGLQFLFEYFSETQRNKGNFPGRFSGRQFSNSRSEMNVSTLELGDSALYLCASTLNRNTEAFFGQGTRLTVV.